The 4 T cell receptor beta chains listed next were all sequenced from one sample in a study of siplizumab effects on memory and regulatory T cells. Sequenced by immunoSEQ multiplex PCR; TCRdb stores in-frame clones only, minus some. The sample carries about 1,000 clones, less than 75% recorded once. The sample taken for sequencing was TEMRA CD8+ T cells sorted from blood. The subset is: unstimulated CD8+ CD45RA+ effector memory T cells. The receptors were gathered from a human donor in good health.

This rearrangement joins TRBV4-1 to TRBJ2-3, with 9 bases lining up with TRBD2. The junction had 10 bases not matched to a gene; V was cut back by 3 bases and J by 6 bases. In germline, CDR1 is MGHRA, CDR2 YSYEKL. This CDR3 comprises 16 residues. For the CDR3, the DNA is TGCGCCAGCAGCCAGGTCGCGCGGGGGGGCTCTGATACGCAGTATTTT. Translation: CASSQVARGGSDTQYF.

V is TRBV27 and J is TRBJ1-1; TRBD1 is a possible D gene (6 bases). Trimming removed 4 bases at V and 2 bases at J, with 14 bases between. The CDR3 is 15 amino acids. Germline V gene lookup returns CDR1 MNHEY and CDR2 SMNVEV (reference sequence). Written as DNA, the CDR3 is TGTGCCAGCAGTTCCTATACAGGGAGTAACACTGAAGCTTTCTTT. Protein sequence: CASSSYTGSNTEAFF.

The rearrangement uses TRBV27 and TRBJ2-7; 8 bases map to TRBD1. V dropped 5 bases and J dropped 6; count of bases not matched to a gene: 9. Germline V CDR1 and CDR2: MNHEY, SMNVEV (reference sequence). The CDR3 is 14 amino acids. CDR3 coding DNA: TGTGCCAGCAGTGCGCAACAGGGGGTATTCGAGCAGTACTTC. Translating it yields CASSAQQGVFEQYF.

This chain connects TRBV27 to TRBJ2-7; 10 bases map to TRBD2. Germline lookup yields CDR1 MNHEY and CDR2 SMNVEV (reference sequence). V gave up 6 bases and J gave up 3 bases; unmatched junction bases: 8. The CDR3 is 15 amino acids. The CDR3 reads CASSPLSGGFYEQYF. The CDR3 DNA follows: TGTGCCAGCAGCCCCCTTAGCGGGGGGTTCTACGAGCAGTACTTC.